This T cell receptor beta chain was retrieved from a study of blood T cell repertoires in COVID-19. On the study more broadly: Collection of acute and convalescent COVID-19 samples took place in the United States, Italy and Spain. T cells, B-cell-depleted T cells, or PBMCs provided the cDNA or gDNA that served as material.

Original processing methods: Reference gene primer amplification in the assay estimated nucleated cell counts. Profiled with immunoSEQ multiplex PCR; TCRdb holds only in-frame clones, not every one. The V and J calls and clone size were taken over from that table, and D and trimming were inferred from the DNA. Among about 110,000 clones, about 80% were seen once, and the ten largest hold 15% to 20%. Sequenced sample: peripheral blood. The receptor was isolated from a woman in her 70s with acute or convalescent COVID-19.

CDR3 sequence reads: CASRFDPTGRIPLTYEQYF. Here the CDR3 DNA reads TGTGCAAGTCGGTTCGACCCGACAGGACGCATCCCCCTAACCTACGAGCAGTACTTC. The chain employs TRBV12-2 and TRBJ2-7; TRBD1 is the table's D call and was not checked against the DNA. TRBV12-2 is tagged as a pseudogene. The CDR3 has 19 amino acids.